These 23 T cell receptor beta chains originate from one sample sequenced in a study of blood T cell repertoires in COVID-19. The protocol was immunoSEQ multiplex PCR, while the TCRdb copy is restricted to in-frame clones and leaves out a portion. Here the sample spans roughly 100,000 clones, approximately 84% being singletons. Material: peripheral blood. These receptors were collected from a human donor in a cohort sampled during active COVID-19.

This rearrangement joins TRBV24-1 to TRBJ2-3; D gene ambiguous. There are 15 residues in the CDR3. Deletions cut 0 bases from V and 3 bases from J, with 9 bases between. In germline, CDR1 is KGHDR, CDR2 SFDVKD. The CDR3 DNA sequence: TGTGCCACCAGTGATTTGACGCTACCTACAGATACGCAGTATTTT. Its protein product is CATSDLTLPTDTQYF.

The chain combines TRBV21-1 with TRBJ2-7; the DNA was not used to check the table's D call, TRBD1. TRBV21-1 is tagged as a pseudogene. This CDR3 comprises 14 residues. CDR3 sequence reads: CASRLLDRSYEQYF. The CDR3 DNA reads TGTGCCAGCAGGCTTTTAGACAGATCCTACGAGCAGTACTTC.

The chain links TRBV28 to TRBJ2-6; D is possibly TRBD2 (5 bases). This CDR3 contains 17 residues. Germline V CDR1 and CDR2: MDHEN, SYDVKM. V was shortened by 7 bases and J by 3 bases, with 19 bases between the two germline ends. The CDR3 reads CASTLGVQADGANVLTF. Written as DNA, the CDR3 is TGTGCCAGCACCCTGGGAGTCCAGGCTGATGGGGCCAACGTCCTGACTTTC.

The chain is built from TRBV9 and TRBJ2-7, with a tentative D call TRBD2 (6 bases). Germline assignment: CDR1 SGDLS and CDR2 YYNGEE. Trimming took 0 bases from V and 3 from J, leaving 10 bases between them. The CDR3 runs to 14 residues. The chain's CDR3 is CASSVAGTHYEQYF. As DNA, the CDR3 is TGTGCCAGCAGCGTAGCGGGGACTCACTACGAGCAGTACTTC.

This clone appeared a single time. This chain joins TRBV24-1 and TRBJ2-1, with 10 nucleotides matching TRBD2. Germline CDR1 KGHDR, CDR2 SFDVKD. The V gene end was trimmed by 5 bases and the J gene end by 7 bases; junction bases not matched to a gene: 7. The CDR3 runs to 15 residues. CDR3 DNA: TGTGCCACCAGTGGTCTAGCGGGAGTCGGGAATGAGCAGTTCTTC. Protein product: CATSGLAGVGNEQFF.

The genes are TRBV9 and TRBJ2-7; no clear D gene. Between the trimmed V and J ends, which lost 0 bases and 0 bases, there was a span of 16 bases. The CDR3 is made up of 17 amino acids. CDR1 and CDR2 (germline): SGDLS, YYNGEE. The CDR3 DNA is TGTGCCAGCAGCGTAGGTATAAAGACAATTCACTCCTACGAGCAGTACTTC. This translates into CASSVGIKTIHSYEQYF. The full variable domain, rest sourced from reference TRBV9 and TRBJ2-7, is DSGVTQTPKHLITATGQRVTLRCSPRSGDLSVYWYQQSLDQGLQFLIQYYNGEERAKGNILERFSAQQFPDLHSELNLSSLELGDSALYFCASSVGIKTIHSYEQYFGPGTRLTVT.

The rearrangement links TRBV3-1 (or the pseudogene TRBV3-2) to TRBJ2-2; 8 nucleotides agree with TRBD1. The CDR3 consists of 15 residues. The germline V gene has CDR1 LGHDT and CDR2 YNNKEL (reference sequence). Trimming took 3 bases from V and 6 from J; bases not matched to a gene: 6. The CDR3 spells CASSQISQGAGELFF. DNA for the CDR3: TGTGCCAGCAGCCAGATATCACAGGGGGCCGGGGAGCTGTTTTTT.

The chain combines TRBV15 with TRBJ2-5, with TRBD1 identical over 10 bases. Germline CDR1 is LNHNV and CDR2 is YYDKDF (reference sequence). The V segment lost 1 base and the J segment 5 bases; nucleotides outside the gene matches: 1. The CDR3 extends over 14 amino acids. The CDR3 is CATSRGGQGETQYF. The CDR3 bases are TGTGCCACCAGCAGAGGGGGACAGGGGGAGACCCAGTACTTC. Complete variable domain (other parts from reference TRBV15 and TRBJ2-5): DAMVIQNPRYQVTQFGKPVTLSCSQTLNHNVMYWYQQKSSQAPKLLFHYYDKDFNNEADTPDNFQSRRPNTSFCFLDIRSPGLGDTAMYLCATSRGGQGETQYFGPGTRLLVL.

The chain couples TRBV29-1 to TRBJ2-7; TRBD2 matches 9 bases. CDR3 length: 13 amino acids. Germline CDR1 reads SQVTM; CDR2 reads ANQGSEA. The junction had 4 bases not matched to a gene; V was cut back by 5 bases and J by 2 bases. CDR3 sequence reads: CSVLASGTYEQYF. The CDR3 DNA follows: TGCAGCGTTCTGGCTAGCGGGACCTACGAGCAGTACTTC.

The chain recombines TRBV12-5 with TRBJ2-7; possible D gene TRBD1, 6 bases. V gave up 5 bases and J gave up 0 bases, with 17 bases separating them. This CDR3 is 16 amino acids long. Germline V gene lookup returns CDR1 LGHNT and CDR2 FRNRAP. This chain's CDR3 is CASGPPRDTHSYEQYF. The CDR3 DNA sequence: TGTGCTAGTGGTCCACCTCGGGACACTCACTCCTACGAGCAGTACTTC.

V usage is TRBV29-1 and J usage is TRBJ1-1, with a weak D call TRBD1 (5 bases). CDR3 length: 14 residues. Trimming removed 1 base from V and 7 bases from J, with 16 bases in between. Per germline, CDR1 SQVTM and CDR2 ANQGSEA. The CDR3 loop reads CSVEGGARVGEAFF. The CDR3 DNA follows: TGCAGCGTTGAAGGCGGGGCGCGGGTTGGTGAAGCTTTCTTT. Full variable domain (remainder filled in from reference TRBV29-1 and TRBJ1-1): SAVISQKPSRDICQRGTSLTIQCQVDSQVTMMFWYRQQPGQSLTLIATANQGSEATYESGFVIDKFPISRPNLTFSTLTVSNMSPEDSSIYLCSVEGGARVGEAFFGQGTRLTVV.

As DNA, the CDR3 is TGCGCCAGCAGTAGCGGAAAAGTGGACAATGAGCAGTTCTTC. Its translation: CASSSGKVDNEQFF. The chain has TRBV5-1 and TRBJ2-1, with a possible D match to TRBD2 (6 bases). CDR3 length: 14 amino acids. The germline CDR1 and CDR2 sequences are SGHRS and YFSETQ. Trimming cost V 5 bases and J 5 bases, with 14 bases left between them.

This clone was observed once. The rearrangement uses TRBV12-5 and TRBJ2-1; D gene unclear. The V end lost 1 base, the J end lost 5 bases, and 12 bases lay between the germline ends. This CDR3 is 15 amino acids long. CDR1 and CDR2 from the germline V gene are LGHNT and FRNRAP. The CDR3 here is CASGLGDLRHNEQFF. For the CDR3, the DNA is TGTGCTAGTGGTTTGGGCGATCTGCGGCACAATGAGCAGTTCTTC.

The V call is TRBV30, the J call TRBJ1-5; TRBD1 might be the D (5 bases). The V gene lost 2 bases and the J gene lost 4 bases, with 9 bases spanning the gap. Germline V lookup: CDR1 GTSNPN, CDR2 SVGIG (reference sequence). CDR3 length: 13 amino acids. The CDR3 region has the DNA TGTGCCTGGAGTACAGGAACGAATCAGCCCCAGCATTTT. Encoded protein: CAWSTGTNQPQHF.

The rearrangement joins TRBV6-5 to TRBJ1-2, with D possibly TRBD1 on 5 matching bases. Trimming removed 8 bases at V and 5 bases at J, with 15 bases between. Germline lookup yields CDR1 MNHEY and CDR2 SVGAGI. The CDR3 has 13 amino acids. CDR3 region: CASRGADEYGYTF. CDR3 sequence (DNA): TGTGCCAGCCGCGGGGCAGATGAGTATGGCTACACCTTC.

This chain connects TRBV19 to TRBJ2-5; D is perhaps TRBD2 (5 bases). V lost 3 bases and J 3 bases, leaving 14 bases between the germline ends. CDR1 and CDR2 (germline): LNHDA, SQIVND (reference sequence). This CDR3 has 15 residues. DNA of the CDR3: TGTGCCAGTAGTATGGGCCGGATACTAGAAGAGACCCAGTACTTC. It yields the protein CASSMGRILEETQYF.

This clone was seen only a few times. V usage is TRBV19 and J usage is TRBJ1-6, with 7 bases fitting TRBD1. Losses at the gene ends were 4 bases for V and 7 bases for J; bases not matched to a gene: 4. In germline, CDR1 is LNHDA, CDR2 SQIVND (reference sequence). The CDR3 is 14 residues long. In nucleotides, the CDR3 is TGTGCCAGTAGTAGACAGGGTGGGAATTCACCCCTCCACTTT. Its protein is CASSRQGGNSPLHF.

This chain connects TRBV28 to TRBJ1-6; 7 nucleotides match TRBD1. Germline assignment: CDR1 MDHEN and CDR2 SYDVKM. V gave up 1 base and J gave up 0 bases; unmatched junction bases: 9. The CDR3 loop spans 19 amino acids. The CDR3 nucleotides are TGTGCCAGCAGTTTATCCTCGACCCGACAGGGCTCCTATAATTCACCCCTCCACTTT. It translates to CASSLSSTRQGSYNSPLHF.

The rearrangement uses TRBV5-1 and TRBJ1-2; D is uncertain. This CDR3 is built from 12 residues. The V end was cut by 4 bases, the J end by 1 base, with 5 bases between. CDR1 is SGHRS, CDR2 YFSETQ, per germline. CDR3 DNA sequence: TGCGCCAGCAGCGCAGATAACTATGGCTACACCTTC. This sequence encodes CASSADNYGYTF.

The V and J genes are TRBV9 and TRBJ2-7, with 13 bases aligning to TRBD2. Unmatched junction bases numbered 6, after V lost 3 bases and J lost 3 bases. Germline values: CDR1 SGDLS, CDR2 YYNGEE. The CDR3 spans 16 residues. CDR3 coding DNA: TGTGCCAGCAGCGCCCGACTAGCGGGAGGACTCTACGAGCAGTACTTC. Protein: CASSARLAGGLYEQYF.

The chain is built from TRBV7-8 and TRBJ1-1; D is possibly TRBD1 (5 bases). In germline, CDR1 is SGHVS, CDR2 FQNEAQ. The CDR3 runs 15 residues. V was cut by 5 bases and J by 4 bases, with 17 bases left in between. CDR3 loop: CASSPQGRYGTEAFF. The CDR3 nucleotides read TGTGCCAGCAGCCCGCAGGGTAGGTACGGCACTGAAGCTTTCTTT.

The chain links TRBV11-2 to TRBJ2-1, with TRBD1 matching 9 bases. Germline values: CDR1 SGHAT, CDR2 FQNNGV. V dropped 5 bases and J dropped 8; count of bases not matched to a gene: 16. This CDR3 is 17 amino acids long. The CDR3 DNA is TGTGCCAGCAGCCGCCGAGTCCCGGGACAGGGCTTGCATGAGCAGTTCTTC. This translates into CASSRRVPGQGLHEQFF.

The genes are TRBV7-9 and TRBJ2-5; 10 bases are shared with TRBD2. V trimming: 2 bases; J trimming: 5 bases; junction bases outside the gene matches: 5. Germline CDR1 is SEHNR and CDR2 is FQNEAQ (reference sequence). This CDR3 is built from 15 residues. Written as DNA, the CDR3 is TGTGCCAGCAGCTTACGACTAGCGGGCGAGGAGACCCAGTACTTC. Translation: CASSLRLAGEETQYF.